These 9 T cell receptor beta chains originate from one sample sequenced in a study of blood T cell repertoires in COVID-19. TCRdb keeps only in-frame clones here, not all; method: immunoSEQ multiplex PCR. The sample shows 140,000 or so clones, roughly 85% of them seen only once. What was sequenced was peripheral blood. These TCRs come from a human donor with acute or convalescent COVID-19. The donor label of this sample is uncertain.

The CDR3 here is CASSPLFGTGEKLFF. The CDR3 coding sequence is TGTGCCAGCAGCCCACTTTTTGGGACAGGTGAAAAACTGTTTTTT. This rearrangement joins TRBV7-8 to TRBJ1-4, with 8 bases aligning to TRBD1. Per the germline V gene, CDR1 is SGHVS and CDR2 is FQNEAQ. V shed 5 bases, J shed 7 bases, and the junction held 9 bases outside the gene matches. The CDR3 runs to 15 residues.

The chain is built from TRBV6-5 and TRBJ1-2, with a weak D call TRBD1 (5 bases). The V end was cut by 6 bases, the J end by 7 bases, with 15 bases between. Looked up from germline, CDR1 is MNHEY and CDR2 is SVGAGI. This CDR3 is 13 amino acids long. The chain's CDR3 is CASSRDLGRGYTF. As DNA, the CDR3 is TGTGCCAGCAGCCGCGATCTGGGGCGTGGCTACACCTTC.

The chain links TRBV6-1 to TRBJ2-5; D not resolved. V was shortened by 1 base and J by 5 bases, with 23 bases between the two germline ends. CDR1 is MNHNS, CDR2 SASEGT, per germline. The CDR3 consists of 18 residues. The CDR3 sequence: CASSEEALISSFWETQYF. The CDR3 region has the DNA TGTGCCAGCAGTGAAGAAGCGTTAATTAGTTCATTTTGGGAGACCCAGTACTTC.

This clone appeared once. The gene calls are TRBV3-1 (or the pseudogene TRBV3-2) and TRBJ2-2, with TRBD1 identical over 8 bases. The ends lost 4 bases at V and 3 bases at J; junction bases unmatched: 7. Germline loops: CDR1 LGHDT, CDR2 YNNKEL (reference sequence). The CDR3 totals 16 residues. CDR3 amino acids: CASSPQGALDTGELFF. The CDR3 region has the DNA TGTGCCAGCAGCCCCCAGGGGGCCCTTGACACCGGGGAGCTGTTTTTT.

The chain has TRBV6-6 and TRBJ1-6, with D maybe TRBD1 (6 bases). The CDR3 is made up of 13 amino acids. The V end lost 7 bases, the J end lost 9 bases, and 13 bases lay between the germline ends. Looked up from germline, CDR1 is MNHNY and CDR2 is SVGAGI (reference sequence). The CDR3 sequence: CASTPTGISPLHF. In nucleotides, the CDR3 is TGTGCCAGCACCCCAACAGGGATTTCACCCCTCCACTTT.

V is TRBV12-5 and J is TRBJ1-2; 7 bases fit TRBD1. The CDR3 is 13 residues long. V lost 5 bases to trimming and J lost 4 bases; unmatched junction nucleotides: 4. CDR1 and CDR2 from the germline V gene are LGHNT and FRNRAP. The CDR3 spells CASGRQGFYGYTF. The DNA for the CDR3 is TGTGCTAGTGGTAGACAGGGCTTCTATGGCTACACCTTC.

This rearrangement joins TRBV7-8 to TRBJ1-1; 9 nucleotides agree with TRBD1. Germline-derived CDR1 and CDR2 are SGHVS and FQNEAQ. This CDR3 has 16 amino acids. V lost 5 bases to trimming and J lost 4 bases; unmatched junction nucleotides: 11. CDR3 protein: CASSLRTGVSGTEAFF. CDR3 nucleotides: TGTGCCAGCAGCCTCCGGACAGGGGTTTCGGGCACTGAAGCTTTCTTT.

The chain uses TRBV19 and TRBJ1-5; TRBD1 aligns across 7 bases. After removal of 5 bases from V and 7 bases from J, the junction contained 11 bases not matched to a gene. The CDR3 has 15 amino acids. Germline values: CDR1 LNHDA, CDR2 SQIVND (reference sequence). CDR3 DNA: TGTGCCAGTAGTGCCACGACAGGGTTGGGGCAGCCCCAGCATTTT. Its protein product is CASSATTGLGQPQHF.

V gene TRBV6-5 combines with J gene TRBJ1-2, with D unresolved. The CDR3 has 14 amino acids. V was trimmed by 6 bases and J by 4 bases, leaving 15 bases between them. Germline CDR1 is MNHEY and CDR2 is SVGAGI. CDR3 DNA sequence: TGTGCCAGCAGCTACACCGACTTAGCCTATGGCTACACCTTC. Its translation: CASSYTDLAYGYTF.